These 27 T cell receptor beta chains came from one sample sequenced in a study of blood T cells in healthy people across ages. Primers used in a second PCR of roughly 6 to 11 cycles were a sample-barcoded 5' primer and a J-beta primer mix. Using its own MiXCR run on the 5' RACE reads, TCRdb lists one record per CDR3 protein. The sample holds some 710,000 distinct CDR3 sequences, 46% seen once. Sequences were obtained from blood. The receptors here all came from a man of 80 years or more in good health.

V and J are TRBV2 and TRBJ1-5; D uncertain. Looked up from germline, CDR1 is SNHLY and CDR2 is FYNNEI. V dropped 4 bases and J dropped 9 bases, with 19 bases sitting between them. CDR3 length equals 15 residues. The CDR3 protein is CASSGLTVTGRPQHF. The DNA for the CDR3 is TGTGCCAGCAGTGGTCTTACGGTGACGGGTCGGCCCCAGCATTTT.

The chain links TRBV3-1 to TRBJ2-1, with 11 bases lining up with TRBD2. This CDR3 has 17 residues. Germline CDR1 and CDR2: LGHDT and YNNKEL (reference sequence). V gave up 4 bases and J gave up 4 bases; unmatched junction bases: 9. The CDR3 loop is CASSPYVGLAAYNEQFF. As DNA, the CDR3 is TGTGCCAGCAGCCCATATGTGGGACTAGCGGCTTACAATGAGCAGTTCTTC.

DNA of the CDR3: TGCAGTGCTAGAGATCTCACGCCTCCGCACACCGGGGAGCTGTTTTTT. It encodes CSARDLTPPHTGELFF. The chain links TRBV20-1 to TRBJ2-2; no definite D call. In germline, CDR1 is DFQATT, CDR2 SNEGSKA (reference sequence). V gave up 0 bases and J gave up 3 bases, with 14 bases separating them. The CDR3 is 16 amino acids.

This clonotype has a handful of counts. CDR3 amino acids: CASREREGLNEQYF. The CDR3 DNA follows: TGTGCCAGCAGGGAGCGGGAGGGCCTGAACGAGCAGTACTTC. This chain joins TRBV6-1 and TRBJ2-7; 10 bases agree with TRBD2. V lost 6 bases and J lost 5; bases outside the gene matches: 7. Germline CDR1 MNHNS, CDR2 SASEGT. This CDR3 has 14 residues.

This clonotype was observed a handful of times. The chain couples TRBV12-3 or TRBV12-4 to TRBJ2-1; either TRBD1 or TRBD2 may fit D (6 bases each). Trimming took 6 bases from V and 8 from J, leaving 20 bases between them. CDR3 length: 15 residues. The CDR3 sequence: CASRGGHPGVDEQFF. CDR3 sequence (DNA): TGTGCCAGCAGGGGGGGCCATCCGGGAGTCGATGAGCAGTTCTTC.

This clonotype was found a few times. The rearrangement uses TRBV5-1 and TRBJ2-7; 9 nucleotides match TRBD2. The CDR3 consists of 15 residues. CDR1 and CDR2 (germline): SGHRS, YFSETQ. The junction had 11 bases not matched to a gene; V was cut back by 6 bases and J by 4 bases. As DNA, the CDR3 is TGCGCCAGCAAGCCGGGTAGCGGGAGTCAGTACGAGCAGTACTTC. As protein: CASKPGSGSQYEQYF.

The V call is TRBV18, the J call TRBJ1-1; D ambiguous. V was clipped by 0 bases and J by 0 bases, with 8 bases between them. Per the germline V gene, CDR1 is KGHSH and CDR2 is LQKENI. The CDR3 sequence is 15 residues long. In DNA, the CDR3 is TGTGCCAGCTCACCACCTCAGTCGATGAACACTGAAGCTTTCTTT. The encoded protein is CASSPPQSMNTEAFF.

This chain connects TRBV4-3 to TRBJ2-1; D is perhaps TRBD2 (5 bases). V lost 0 bases, J lost 13 bases, and 19 bases lay in between. The germline gives CDR1 LGHNA, CDR2 YSLEER. The CDR3 extends over 15 amino acids. For the CDR3, the DNA is TGCGCCAGCAGCCAAGATCGGGGATCTGGCGAGACCCAGTTCTTC. It is translated as CASSQDRGSGETQFF.

This sequence joins TRBV20-1 and TRBJ2-7, with D possibly TRBD2 on 5 matching bases. Germline CDR1 DFQATT, CDR2 SNEGSKA (reference sequence). V was shortened by 0 bases and J by 2 bases, with 14 bases between the two germline ends. The CDR3 length is 15 residues. The CDR3 is CSARDLSGWAYEQYF. The CDR3 nucleotides are TGCAGTGCTAGAGATCTAAGCGGATGGGCCTACGAGCAGTACTTC.

This clonotype was observed once. The chain carries TRBV5-6 and TRBJ2-5; TRBD2 aligns across 10 bases. The length of the CDR3 is 15 residues. Germline V gives CDR1 SGHDT, CDR2 YYEEEE. The V segment lost 4 bases and the J segment 3 bases; nucleotides outside the gene matches: 6. The CDR3 spells CASSVGLAVKETQYF. The CDR3 DNA reads as TGTGCCAGCAGCGTCGGACTAGCGGTGAAAGAGACCCAGTACTTC.

This clonotype showed up many times. V gene TRBV3-1 combines with J gene TRBJ2-5, with TRBD1 identical over 7 bases. The CDR3 sequence is 14 residues long. CDR1 LGHDT and CDR2 YNNKEL come from the germline V gene (reference sequence). V was pared by 1 base and J by 2 bases, with 1 base of the junction left unmatched. This CDR3 reads CASSQGQGQETQYF. The CDR3 DNA reads as TGTGCCAGCAGCCAAGGACAGGGACAAGAGACCCAGTACTTC.

In its sample, this clonotype was seen a few times. This rearrangement joins TRBV30 to TRBJ1-2; D uncertain. Germline-derived CDR1 and CDR2 are GTSNPN and SVGIG (reference sequence). The V and J ends lost 4 bases and 5 bases respectively, with 11 bases between them. The length of the CDR3 is 12 residues. CDR3 in amino acids: CAWTLVGYGYTF. The CDR3 DNA sequence: TGTGCCTGGACCCTGGTAGGGTATGGCTACACCTTC.

This clonotype was seen a handful of times. This chain uses TRBV9 with TRBJ1-5; D is possibly TRBD1 (5 bases). V was clipped by 3 bases and J by 1 base, with 11 bases between them. The CDR3 totals 15 residues. The germline gives CDR1 SGDLS, CDR2 YYNGEE. CDR3 amino acids: CASSDGTASNQPQHF. CDR3 nucleotides: TGTGCCAGCAGCGACGGGACTGCCAGCAATCAGCCCCAGCATTTT.

This clonotype was found many times. V is TRBV5-1 and J is TRBJ2-5; 8 nucleotides agree with TRBD1. The V and J ends lost 0 bases and 2 bases, in that order; junction bases with no gene match: 3. The germline V gene has CDR1 SGHRS and CDR2 YFSETQ. This CDR3 spans 15 amino acids. The CDR3 DNA follows: TGCGCCAGCAGCTTGGGACAGGGGAGACAAGAGACCCAGTACTTC. The encoded protein is CASSLGQGRQETQYF.

The rearrangement joins TRBV20-1 to TRBJ2-1, with TRBD2 as a possible D gene (5 bases). Germline V gene sequence: CDR1 DFQATT, CDR2 SNEGSKA (reference sequence). CDR3 length: 18 residues. V lost 3 bases and J 1 base, leaving 22 bases between the germline ends. CDR3 nucleotides: TGCAGTGCTAGGAGGGAAAATGGAACCTACGTTTCCTACAATGAGCAGTTCTTC. Encoded protein: CSARRENGTYVSYNEQFF.

Note on this clonotype: At one of its ends the junction is not consistent with the germline gene, which may arise from a read error. The genes are TRBV7-2 and TRBJ2-7; 7 nucleotides match TRBD2. Looked up from germline, CDR1 is SGHTA and CDR2 is FQGNSA. The CDR3 extends over 15 amino acids. This CDR3 reads CASSKGASGNYGQYF. For the CDR3, the DNA is TGTGCCAGCAGCAAAGGGGCTAGCGGAAACTACGGGCAGTACTTC.

There are many counts of this clonotype. V gene TRBV9 combines with J gene TRBJ2-7; D possibly corresponds to TRBD2 (5 bases). Germline loops: CDR1 SGDLS, CDR2 YYNGEE. The CDR3 spans 15 residues. V was trimmed by 0 bases and J by 2 bases, leaving 12 bases between them. The chain's CDR3 is CASSVDPSGTYEQYF. CDR3 nucleotide sequence: TGTGCCAGCAGCGTAGACCCAAGCGGTACCTACGAGCAGTACTTC.

This clonotype was detected many times. This chain connects TRBV7-2 to TRBJ2-2; D remains ambiguous. Trimming removed 1 base from V and 3 bases from J, with 0 bases in between. There are 12 residues in the CDR3. Germline lookup yields CDR1 SGHTA and CDR2 FQGNSA. CDR3 coding DNA: TGTGCCAGCAGCTTAGACACCGGGGAGCTGTTTTTT. This codes for CASSLDTGELFF.

This clonotype was detected many times. The rearrangement links TRBV12-3 or TRBV12-4 to TRBJ2-1, with D tentatively TRBD2 (6 bases). V lost 5 bases and J lost 9, with 17 bases in between. This CDR3 contains 14 residues. CDR3 protein: CASSPVASVGEQFF. The CDR3 DNA sequence: TGTGCCAGCAGTCCCGTGGCTAGCGTCGGTGAGCAGTTCTTC.

On this clonotype: This may stem from a read error, because a much larger clone lies one nucleotide away. J is TRBJ2-7 and V is TRBV30, with 8 bases matching TRBD1. Looked up from germline, CDR1 is GTSNPN and CDR2 is SVGIG (reference sequence). The length of the CDR3 is 15 residues. V shed 2 bases, J shed 7 bases, and the junction held 13 bases outside the gene matches. The CDR3, as DNA: TGTGCCTGGAGTCCAGGGGACAGGCAGTACAATGAGCAGTACTTC. Translating gives CAWSPGDRQYNEQYF.

V usage is TRBV6-1 and J usage is TRBJ1-5, with 7 positions matching TRBD1. V shed 9 bases, J shed 0 bases, and the junction held 8 bases outside the gene matches. The length of the CDR3 is 15 residues. CDR1 is MNHNS, CDR2 SASEGT, per germline. The CDR3 here is CASIRQGYSNQPQHF. CDR3 coding DNA: TGTGCCAGTATAAGACAGGGTTATAGCAATCAGCCCCAGCATTTT.

The chain carries TRBV9 and TRBJ1-6; no firm D call. Trimming removed 0 bases from V and 7 bases from J, with 8 bases in between. This CDR3 is 14 amino acids long. Germline V gives CDR1 SGDLS, CDR2 YYNGEE. CDR3 DNA: TGTGCCAGCAGCGTAGAAAACGAGAATTCACCCCTCCACTTT. It codes for CASSVENENSPLHF.

V gene TRBV16 combines with J gene TRBJ1-5, with 8 bases lining up with TRBD1. Losses at the gene ends were 0 bases for V and 6 bases for J; bases not matched to a gene: 4. Germline values: CDR1 KGHSY, CDR2 FQNENV. CDR3 length: 15 amino acids. The CDR3 nucleotides are TGTGCCAGCAGCCAATCCGGACAGGGAGGTCAGCCCCAGCATTTT. It translates to CASSQSGQGGQPQHF.

The table lists this clonotype with a few counts. The chain carries TRBV6-1 and TRBJ1-5; D is perhaps TRBD1 (6 bases). V was pared by 2 bases and J by 0 bases, with 8 bases between. Germline lookup yields CDR1 MNHNS and CDR2 SASEGT. The CDR3 covers 15 residues. In nucleotides, the CDR3 is TGTGCCAGCAGTGAAAGGACAGATAGCAATCAGCCCCAGCATTTT. It translates to CASSERTDSNQPQHF.

This clonotype was counted ten times or more. The chain combines TRBV7-2 with TRBJ2-5; TRBD1 matches at 7 bases. With 5 bases clipped from V and 4 bases from J, the junction kept 10 bases outside the gene matches. Germline CDR1 and CDR2: SGHTA and FQGNSA. CDR3 length: 15 amino acids. The CDR3 nucleotides are TGTGCCAGCAGCCAGCAGACAGGGCCCTCAGAGACCCAGTACTTC. Translation gives CASSQQTGPSETQYF.

A note on this clonotype: At one end the junction does not follow the germline gene, possibly because of a read error. In DNA, the CDR3 is TGTGCCGGCAGCTTCCCAACTAATTCCTACAATGAGCAGTACTTC. Protein: CAGSFPTNSYNEQYF. The rearrangement uses TRBV7-3 and TRBJ2-5; D not resolved. The germline CDR1 and CDR2 sequences are SGHTA and FQGTGA. The length of the CDR3 is 15 residues.

This clonotype was observed a handful of times. This chain uses TRBV30 with TRBJ2-7, with D perhaps assigned TRBD1 or TRBD2 (5 bases each). The V end lost 1 base, the J end lost 0 bases, and 10 bases lay between the germline ends. Germline V gene data show CDR1 as GTSNPN and CDR2 as SVGIG (reference sequence). The CDR3 spans 14 residues. CDR3 residues: CAWSAGPLSYEQYF. The CDR3 DNA follows: TGTGCCTGGAGTGCGGGGCCCCTCTCCTACGAGCAGTACTTC.